This T cell receptor beta chain was profiled in a study of blood T cell repertoires in COVID-19. About the study: In each case, the material was cDNA or gDNA derived from T cells, B-cell-depleted T cells, or PBMCs.

This CDR3 comprises 15 residues. Trimming cost V 5 bases and J 4 bases; bases outside gene matches: 6. Germline V gene sequence: CDR1 SGHTA, CDR2 FQGNSA. Profiling relied on immunoSEQ multiplex PCR, and the TCRdb table lists in-frame clones only, not all of them. The sample includes 200,000 to 300,000 clones, more than 75% of them seen just once. One Seattle source followed patients from active infection through their disease course. Sequenced sample: peripheral blood. The J gene is TRBJ2-2, the V gene TRBV7-2; 8 nucleotides match TRBD2. The source of this sequence is a woman in her fifties or sixties with COVID-19, enrolled during active disease. The CDR3 region has the DNA TGTGCCAGCAGCGCAGCGGGAGTGGGCACCGGGGAGCTGTTTTTT. Its protein product is CASSAAGVGTGELFF.